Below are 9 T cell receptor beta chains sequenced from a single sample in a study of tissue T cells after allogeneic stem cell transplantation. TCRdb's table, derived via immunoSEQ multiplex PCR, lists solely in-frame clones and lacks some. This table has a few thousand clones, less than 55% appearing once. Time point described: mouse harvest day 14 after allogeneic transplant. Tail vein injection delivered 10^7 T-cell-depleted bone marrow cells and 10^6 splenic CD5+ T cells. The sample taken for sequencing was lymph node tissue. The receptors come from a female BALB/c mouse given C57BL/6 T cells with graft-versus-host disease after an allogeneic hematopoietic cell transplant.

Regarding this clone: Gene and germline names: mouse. CDR3 protein: CASSFQGLGGDYEQYF. CDR3 bases read: TGTGCCAGCAGCTTTCAGGGACTGGGGGGGGACTATGAACAGTAC. This rearrangement joins TRBV3 to TRBJ2-7; 13 bases map to TRBD2. The read stops 1 residue short of the end of the CDR3; the missing end is completed from the germline J gene. The junction had 5 bases not matched to a gene; V was cut back by 3 bases and J by 3 bases. Germline loops: CDR1 SNHLY, CDR2 FYNGKV (reference sequence). The CDR3 runs 16 residues.

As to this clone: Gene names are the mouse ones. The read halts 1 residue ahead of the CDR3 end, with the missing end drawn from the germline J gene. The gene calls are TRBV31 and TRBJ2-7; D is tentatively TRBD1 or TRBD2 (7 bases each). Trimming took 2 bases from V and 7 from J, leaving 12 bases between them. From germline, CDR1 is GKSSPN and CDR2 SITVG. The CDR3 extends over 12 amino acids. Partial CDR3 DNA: TGTGCCTGGAGTTTCAGGGGGGGGGAACAGTAC. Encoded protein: CAWSFRGGEQY. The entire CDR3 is CAWSFRGGEQYF. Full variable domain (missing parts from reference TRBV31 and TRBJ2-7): AQTIHQWPVAEIKAVGSPLSLGCTIKGKSSPNLYWYWQATGGTLQQLFYSITVGQVESVVQLNLSASRPKDDQFILSTEKLLLSHSGFYLCAWSFRGGEQYFGPGTRLTVL.

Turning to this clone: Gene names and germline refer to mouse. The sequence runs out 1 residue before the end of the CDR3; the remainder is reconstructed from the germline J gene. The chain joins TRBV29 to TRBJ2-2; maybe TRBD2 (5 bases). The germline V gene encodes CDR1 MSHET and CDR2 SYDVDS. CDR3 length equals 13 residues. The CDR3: CAPRTLNTGQLYF. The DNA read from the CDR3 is TGTGCCCCCCGGACTTTAAACACCGGGCAGCTCTAC.

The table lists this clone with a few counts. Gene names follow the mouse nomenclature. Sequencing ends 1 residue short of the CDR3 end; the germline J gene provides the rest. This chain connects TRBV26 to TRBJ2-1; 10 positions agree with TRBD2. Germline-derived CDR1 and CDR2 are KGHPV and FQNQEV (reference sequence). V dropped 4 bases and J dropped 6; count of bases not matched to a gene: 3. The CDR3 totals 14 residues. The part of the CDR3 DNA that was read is TGTGCCAGCAGTCCGGACTGGGGGACTGCTGAGCAGTTC. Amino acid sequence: CASSPDWGTAEQF. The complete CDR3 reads CASSPDWGTAEQFF.

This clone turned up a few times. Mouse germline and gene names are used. The chain's CDR3 is CTCSATNNERLFF. The sequenced CDR3 bases are TGCACCTGCAGTGCCACAAACAACGAAAGATTATTT. The V and J genes are TRBV1 and TRBJ1-4; D ambiguous. The read terminates 1 residue ahead of where the CDR3 ends, so the germline J gene completes it. Trimming stripped 3 bases from V and 4 bases from J, with 6 bases between. Germline V lookup: CDR1 NSQYPW, CDR2 LRSPGD (reference sequence). This CDR3 spans 13 amino acids.

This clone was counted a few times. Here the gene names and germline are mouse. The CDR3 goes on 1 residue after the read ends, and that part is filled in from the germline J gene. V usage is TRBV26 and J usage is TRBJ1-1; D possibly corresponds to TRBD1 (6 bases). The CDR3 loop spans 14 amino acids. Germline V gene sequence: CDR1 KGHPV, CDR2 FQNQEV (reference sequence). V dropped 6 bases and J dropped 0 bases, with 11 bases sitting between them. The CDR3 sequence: CASRPTGPNTEVFF. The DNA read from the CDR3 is TGTGCCAGCAGACCGACAGGCCCAAACACAGAAGTCTTC.

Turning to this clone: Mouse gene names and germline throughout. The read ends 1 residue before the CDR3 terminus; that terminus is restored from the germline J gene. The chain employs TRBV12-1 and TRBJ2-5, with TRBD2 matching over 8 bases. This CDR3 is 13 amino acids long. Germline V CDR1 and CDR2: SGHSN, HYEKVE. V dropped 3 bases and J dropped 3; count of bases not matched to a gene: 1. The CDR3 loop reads CASSWGGQDTQYF. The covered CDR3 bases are TGTGCCAGCTCTTGGGGGGGTCAAGACACCCAGTAC.

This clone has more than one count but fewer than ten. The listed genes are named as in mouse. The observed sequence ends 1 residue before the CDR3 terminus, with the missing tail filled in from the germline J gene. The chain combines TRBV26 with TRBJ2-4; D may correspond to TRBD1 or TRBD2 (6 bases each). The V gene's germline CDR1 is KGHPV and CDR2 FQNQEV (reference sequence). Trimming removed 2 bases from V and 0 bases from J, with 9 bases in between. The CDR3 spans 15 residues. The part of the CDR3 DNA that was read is TGTGCCAGCAGTCTGGGGGGCGGGAGTCAAAACACCTTGTAC. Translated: CASSLGGGSQNTLY. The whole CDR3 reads CASSLGGGSQNTLYF.

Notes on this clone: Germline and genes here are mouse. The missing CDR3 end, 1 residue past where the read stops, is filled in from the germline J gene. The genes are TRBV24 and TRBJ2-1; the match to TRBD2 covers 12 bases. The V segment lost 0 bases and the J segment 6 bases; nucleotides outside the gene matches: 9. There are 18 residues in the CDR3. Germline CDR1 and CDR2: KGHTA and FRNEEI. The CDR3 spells CASSLYKKGTGGLAEQFF. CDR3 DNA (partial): TGTGCCAGCAGTCTGTATAAAAAGGGGACTGGGGGGCTTGCTGAGCAGTTC.